The 10 T cell receptor beta chains below come from one sample, sequenced in a study of control samples from healthy donors and cancer patients. Libraries were prepared by immunoSEQ multiplex PCR; TCRdb keeps only in-frame clonotypes and omits some of them. Among 65,000 to 80,000 clones listed, about nine tenths were seen once. Sequencing was carried out using PBMCs. The receptors stem from a woman aged 50 to 65 with colorectal cancer.

This clone occurred once. The chain employs TRBV9 and TRBJ2-1; 12 bases line up with TRBD2. The CDR3 is 15 amino acids. CDR1 is SGDLS and CDR2 is YYNGEE in the germline V gene. Losses at the gene ends were 3 bases for V and 4 bases for J; bases not matched to a gene: 2. The CDR3 DNA follows: TGTGCCAGCAGCGGGGGGACTAGCGGGTACAATGAGCAGTTCTTC. Translating it yields CASSGGTSGYNEQFF. The full variable domain, with the rest looked up from reference TRBV9 and TRBJ2-1, is DSGVTQTPKHLITATGQRVTLRCSPRSGDLSVYWYQQSLDQGLQFLIQYYNGEERAKGNILERFSAQQFPDLHSELNLSSLELGDSALYFCASSGGTSGYNEQFFGPGTRLTVL.

This clone was recorded only once. V is TRBV6-5 and J is TRBJ2-7; 11 bases are shared with TRBD2. J lost 6 bases, V lost 5 bases, and 9 bases had no gene match. Per germline, CDR1 MNHEY and CDR2 SVGAGI. The CDR3 extends over 15 amino acids. In DNA form, the CDR3 reads TGTGCCAGCAGTCGGATTAGCGGGGGGGCTCGCGAGCAGTACGTC. Its protein product is CASSRISGGAREQYV.

The chain links TRBV18 to TRBJ2-2; D gene ambiguous. With 1 base removed from V and 2 bases from J, the gap between germline ends came to 8 bases. Germline values: CDR1 KGHSH, CDR2 LQKENI. This CDR3 region has 15 residues. The CDR3 DNA sequence: TGTGCCAGCTCACCACAGAACAGAAACACCGGGGAGCTGTTTTTT. Its protein is CASSPQNRNTGELFF.

This chain joins TRBV27 and TRBJ2-5; D may be TRBD1 (5 bases). V shed 2 bases and J shed 3 bases, with 7 bases lying between them. The CDR3 totals 13 residues. Germline CDR1 is MNHEY and CDR2 is SMNVEV (reference sequence). The CDR3 DNA reads TGTGCCAGCAGTTTAAGCAGGGAAGAGACCCAGTACTTC. Residues: CASSLSREETQYF.

This clone is a singleton in its sample. CDR3 nucleotide sequence: TGTGCCAGCTCACCACCGGGCGGGGGAGATACGCAGTATTTT. Its protein product is CASSPPGGGDTQYF. The rearrangement joins TRBV18 to TRBJ2-3; TRBD2 matches at 7 bases. Germline V gene data show CDR1 as KGHSH and CDR2 as LQKENI. V shed 0 bases, J shed 5 bases, and the junction held 2 bases outside the gene matches. The CDR3 loop spans 14 amino acids.

V and J are TRBV21-1 and TRBJ2-7. TRBV21-1 is marked as a pseudogene. The CDR3 spans 15 residues. DNA of the CDR3: TGTGCCAGCAGCAAAGAGGTAAAGAAGACCTACGAGCAGTACGTC. Its protein product is CASSKEVKKTYEQYV.

A single count supports this clone. J is TRBJ2-3 and V is TRBV6-2 or TRBV6-3, with 8 bases identical to TRBD1. The V gene's germline CDR1 is MNHEY and CDR2 SVGEGT. This CDR3 is 15 amino acids long. V was pared by 0 bases and J by 6 bases, with 5 bases of the junction left unmatched. The CDR3 DNA reads as TGTGCCAGCAGTTACTCCAGGGGGCGGGGCGATACGCAGTATTTT. Its translation is CASSYSRGRGDTQYF.

In its sample, this clone was seen once. The rearrangement joins TRBV30 to TRBJ1-2; D remains unclear. The germline V gene has CDR1 GTSNPN and CDR2 SVGIG (reference sequence). The CDR3 is 13 amino acids. Trimming removed 3 bases at V and 5 bases at J, with 13 bases between. CDR3 nucleotide sequence: TGTGCCTGGAGACACCTGAATGGGTATGGCTACACCTTC. Amino acids: CAWRHLNGYGYTF. The full variable domain, its missing parts supplied by reference TRBV30 and TRBJ1-2, is SQTIHQWPATLVQPVGSPLSLECTVEGTSNPNLYWYRQAAGRGLQLLFYSVGIGQISSEVPQNLSASRPQDRQFILSSKKLLLSDSGFYLCAWRHLNGYGYTFGSGTRLTVV.

V usage is TRBV19 and J usage is TRBJ1-5; 9 nucleotides line up with TRBD1. The CDR3 spans 18 residues. Germline CDR1 and CDR2: LNHDA and SQIVND (reference sequence). V trimming: 1 base; J trimming: 4 bases; junction bases outside the gene matches: 11. CDR3 sequence (DNA): TGTGCCAGTAGTATAGGAACCCCCGGGACAGGGTATAATCAGCCCCAGCATTTT. Its protein product is CASSIGTPGTGYNQPQHF.

The chain has TRBV10-2 and TRBJ1-1, with D maybe TRBD1 (6 bases). V lost 8 bases, J lost 3 bases, and 13 bases lay in between. CDR1 and CDR2 from the germline V gene are WSHSY and SAAADI. The CDR3 runs 13 residues. The DNA of the CDR3 is TGCGCCAGCGGGACATTGAGGGACACTGAAGCTTTCTTT. It yields the protein CASGTLRDTEAFF.